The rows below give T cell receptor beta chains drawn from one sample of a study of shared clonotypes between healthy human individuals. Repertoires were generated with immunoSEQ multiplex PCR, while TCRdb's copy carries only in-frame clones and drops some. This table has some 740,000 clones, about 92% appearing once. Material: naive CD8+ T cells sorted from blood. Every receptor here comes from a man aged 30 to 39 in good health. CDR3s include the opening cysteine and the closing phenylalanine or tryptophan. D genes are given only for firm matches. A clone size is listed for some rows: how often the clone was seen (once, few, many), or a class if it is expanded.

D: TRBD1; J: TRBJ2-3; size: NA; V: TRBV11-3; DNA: TGTGCCAGCAGCTCGGGCTCGGGACAGGGGTTTCCAGATACGCAGTATTTT; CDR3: CASSSGSGQGFPDTQYF
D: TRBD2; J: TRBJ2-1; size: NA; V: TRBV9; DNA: TGTGCCAGCAGTCGTATAGTGCTAGCGGGCGCAAGCTCCTACAATGAGCAGTTCTTC; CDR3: CASSRIVLAGASSYNEQFF
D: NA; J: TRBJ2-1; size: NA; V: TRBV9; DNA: TGTGCCAGCAGCCCCAGCCTACCTTTGCTCGATGAGCAGTTCTTC; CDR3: CASSPSLPLLDEQFF
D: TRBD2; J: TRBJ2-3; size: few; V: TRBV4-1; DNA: TGCGCCAGCAGCCTACTAGCGGGAGACACAGATACGCAGTATTTT; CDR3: CASSLLAGDTDTQYF
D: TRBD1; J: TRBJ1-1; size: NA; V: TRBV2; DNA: TGTGCCAGCAGTACCGGGACAGAGAACACTGAAGCTTTCTTT; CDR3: CASSTGTENTEAFF
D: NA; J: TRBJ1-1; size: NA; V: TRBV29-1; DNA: TGCAGCGTCACGAACGCGGAGAACACTGAAGCTTTCTTT; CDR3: CSVTNAENTEAFF
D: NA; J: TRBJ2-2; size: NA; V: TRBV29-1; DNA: TGCAGCGTCGCAGGGGAGTACACCGGGGAGCTGTTTTTT; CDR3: CSVAGEYTGELFF
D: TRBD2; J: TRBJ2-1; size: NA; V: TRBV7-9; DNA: TGTGCCAGCGAAACCGGGACTAGAAGTGAGCAGTTCTTC; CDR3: CASETGTRSEQFF
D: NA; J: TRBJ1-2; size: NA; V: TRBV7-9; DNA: TGTGCCAGCAGCTTATCAGGCAGCGGCTACACCTTC; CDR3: CASSLSGSGYTF
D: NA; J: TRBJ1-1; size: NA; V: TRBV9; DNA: TGTGCCAGCAGCGTAGGGGGGCCAAACACTGAAGCTTTCTTT; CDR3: CASSVGGPNTEAFF
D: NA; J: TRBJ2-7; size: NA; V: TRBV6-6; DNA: TGTGCCAGCAGCCGGCCGACGACTCTCTCCTACGAGCAGTACTTC; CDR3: CASSRPTTLSYEQYF
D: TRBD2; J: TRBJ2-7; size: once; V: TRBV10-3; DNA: TGTGCCATCAGTGAAATCCCGGGACTAGCGGGAGCATACGAGCAGTACTTC; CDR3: CAISEIPGLAGAYEQYF
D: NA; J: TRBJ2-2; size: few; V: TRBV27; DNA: TGTGCCAGCAGGCCCGGGACCACCACCGGGGAGCTGTTTTTT; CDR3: CASRPGTTTGELFF
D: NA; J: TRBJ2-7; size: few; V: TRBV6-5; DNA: TGTGCCAGCAGTTACTACGTGGGGACCTACGAGCAGTACTTC; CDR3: CASSYYVGTYEQYF
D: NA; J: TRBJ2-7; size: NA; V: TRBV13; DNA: TGTGCCAGCAGCTTAGCGGGCGAGCAGTACTTC; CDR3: CASSLAGEQYF
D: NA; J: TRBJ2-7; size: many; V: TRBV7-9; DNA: TGTGCCAGCAGCTTAGGGTCCTACGAGCAGTACTTC; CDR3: CASSLGSYEQYF
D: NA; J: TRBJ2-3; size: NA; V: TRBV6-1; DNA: TGTGCCAGCCACCAGGGTACGCAGTATTTT; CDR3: CASHQGTQYF
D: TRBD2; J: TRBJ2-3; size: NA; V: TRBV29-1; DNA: TGCAGCGTAATACTAGCGGGAGCATCCGATACGCAGTATTTT; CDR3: CSVILAGASDTQYF
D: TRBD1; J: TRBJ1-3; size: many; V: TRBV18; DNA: TGTGCCAGCTTCCCCCTGACAGGGGGCTTTGTTGCTGGAAACACCATATATTTT; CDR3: CASFPLTGGFVAGNTIYF
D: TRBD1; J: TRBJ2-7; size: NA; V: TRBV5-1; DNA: TGCGCCAGCAGCCTGAATCACAGGGGAAGAGACGAGCAGTACTTC; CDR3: CASSLNHRGRDEQYF
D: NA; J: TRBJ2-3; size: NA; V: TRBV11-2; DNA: TGTGCCAGCAGCTTAGCCGCGGGCCTAACTCAAAGCACAGATACGCAGTATTTT; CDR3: CASSLAAGLTQSTDTQYF
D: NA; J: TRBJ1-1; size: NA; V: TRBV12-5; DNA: TGTGCTAGTGGTCCCTCCTGGGACGGGGACACTGAAGCTTTCTTT; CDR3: CASGPSWDGDTEAFF
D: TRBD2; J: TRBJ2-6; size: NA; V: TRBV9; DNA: TGTGCCAGCAGCGTCAAAGGGAGGGGTGCTTTCTCTGGGGCCAACGTCCTGACTTTC; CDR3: CASSVKGRGAFSGANVLTF
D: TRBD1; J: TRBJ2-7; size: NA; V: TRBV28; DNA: TGTGCCAGCAGTCCCGGACAGGGAATCTACGAGCAGTACTTC; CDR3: CASSPGQGIYEQYF
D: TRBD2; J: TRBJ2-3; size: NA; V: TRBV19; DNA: TGTGCCAGTAGTATAGGAGCGGGGCCCACAGATACGCAGTATTTT; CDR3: CASSIGAGPTDTQYF
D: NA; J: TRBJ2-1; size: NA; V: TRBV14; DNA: TGTGCCAGCAGCCAGGGGTCCCTTTCTTGGACAGAACACAATGAGCAGTTCTTC; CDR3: CASSQGSLSWTEHNEQFF
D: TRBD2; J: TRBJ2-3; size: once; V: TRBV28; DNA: TGTGCCAGCAACCTAGGGGTAGCGGGATCGATCGGGCAGTATTTT; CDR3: CASNLGVAGSIGQYF
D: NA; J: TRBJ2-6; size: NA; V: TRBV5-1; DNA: TGCGCCAGCAGCATGAAAGAGGGACACCACTCTGGGGCCAACGTCCTGACTTTC; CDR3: CASSMKEGHHSGANVLTF
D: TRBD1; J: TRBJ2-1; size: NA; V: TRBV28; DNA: TGTGCCAGCAGTACCAGGGGGCCTAGCAATGAGCAGTTCTTC; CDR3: CASSTRGPSNEQFF
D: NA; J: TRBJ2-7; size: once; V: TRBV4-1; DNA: TGCGCCAGCAGCCAAGATCCCGGGGTCCGCTCCTACGAGCAGTACTTC; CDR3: CASSQDPGVRSYEQYF
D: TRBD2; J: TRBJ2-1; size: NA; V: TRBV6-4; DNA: TGTGCCAGCAGCCGGCTAGCGGGAACCAATGAGCAGTTCTTC; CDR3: CASSRLAGTNEQFF
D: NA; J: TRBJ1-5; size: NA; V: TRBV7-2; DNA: TGTGCCAGCAGCTTAGCCGCCAGGGGCAATCAGCCCCAGCATTTT; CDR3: CASSLAARGNQPQHF
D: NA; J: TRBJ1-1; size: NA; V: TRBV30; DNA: TGTGCCTGGAGTGTAATGGTTCACACTGAAGCTTTCTTT; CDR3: CAWSVMVHTEAFF
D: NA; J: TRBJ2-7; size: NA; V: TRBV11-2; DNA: TGTGCCAGCAGCTGCTCGGGTTGCCTCGAGCAGTACTTC; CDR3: CASSCSGCLEQYF
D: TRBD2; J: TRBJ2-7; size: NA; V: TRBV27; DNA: TGTGCCAGCAGTCCGACTAGCGGAGGATACGAGCAGTACTTC; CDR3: CASSPTSGGYEQYF
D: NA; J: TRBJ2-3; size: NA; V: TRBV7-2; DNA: TGTGCCAGCAGCTTAGATCGGTCTTCTAGCACAGATACGCAGTATTTT; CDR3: CASSLDRSSSTDTQYF
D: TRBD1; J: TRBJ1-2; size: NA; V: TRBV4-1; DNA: TGCGCCAGCAGCCAAGATCATTCCGGGACAGTGTCTGGCTACACCTTC; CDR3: CASSQDHSGTVSGYTF
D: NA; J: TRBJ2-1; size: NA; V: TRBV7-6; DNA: TGTGCCAGCAGCTTTGGGGAATACAATGAGCAGTTCTTC; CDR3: CASSFGEYNEQFF
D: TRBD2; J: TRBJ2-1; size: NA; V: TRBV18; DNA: TGTGCCAGCTCCCGCGCGAGCGGGAGGTACAATGAGCAGTTCTTC; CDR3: CASSRASGRYNEQFF
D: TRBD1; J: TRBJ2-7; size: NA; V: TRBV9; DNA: TGTGCCAGCAGCGTAGGGACAGGGGTAGCCGAGCAGTACTTC; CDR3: CASSVGTGVAEQYF
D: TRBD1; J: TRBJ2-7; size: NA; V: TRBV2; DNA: TGTGCCAGCAGGGACAGGGTTGGGGCCCCGGAGCAGTACTTC; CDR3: CASRDRVGAPEQYF
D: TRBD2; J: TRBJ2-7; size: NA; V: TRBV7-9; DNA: TGTGCCAGCAGCTCGACTAGCGGGAGGTACGAGCAGTACTTC; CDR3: CASSSTSGRYEQYF
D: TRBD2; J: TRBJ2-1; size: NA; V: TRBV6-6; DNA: TGTGCCAGCAGTTCCCGACTAGCGGGAGAGGTATATGAGCAGTTCTTC; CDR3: CASSSRLAGEVYEQFF
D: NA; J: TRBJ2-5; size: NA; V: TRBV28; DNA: TGTGCCAGCAGTTTCTCAGGGGGGGAGACCCAGTACTTC; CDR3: CASSFSGGETQYF
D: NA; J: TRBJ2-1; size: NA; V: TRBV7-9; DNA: TGTGCCAGCAGCCCTACAGCGAATAATGAGCAGTTCTTC; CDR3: CASSPTANNEQFF
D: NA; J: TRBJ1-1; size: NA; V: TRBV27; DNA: TGTGCCAGCAGAGACGGGTACACTGAAGCTTTCTTT; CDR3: CASRDGYTEAFF
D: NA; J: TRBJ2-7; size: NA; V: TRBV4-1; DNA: TGCGCCAGCAGCCAAGAATTTCAGGGAAGCTCCTACGAGCAGTACTTC; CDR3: CASSQEFQGSSYEQYF